These T cell receptor beta chains were read from a single sample in a study of blood T cell repertoires in COVID-19. Sequencing used immunoSEQ multiplex PCR; TCRdb keeps in-frame clones, though not all of them. The sample records 150,000 to 200,000 clones, approximately 87% being singletons. The sample comprised peripheral blood. Receptors originate from a man aged 18 to 30 with active or convalescent COVID-19. CDR3s include the opening cysteine and the closing phenylalanine or tryptophan. A D gene is named only where the DNA matches it firmly. Only part of the rows carry a size: once, few, many, or a class if the clone is expanded.

CDR3 DNA: TGTGCCAGCAGCCCAACCCGCGGAACCGGGGAGCTGTTTTTT
CDR3 protein: CASSPTRGTGELFF
D gene: NA
J gene: TRBJ2-2
clone size: NA
V gene: TRBV3-1/TRBV3-2

CDR3 DNA: TGTGCCAGCAGCACGGCTAGCGGATTCCAAGAGACCCAGTACTTC
CDR3 protein: CASSTASGFQETQYF
D gene: TRBD2
J gene: TRBJ2-5
clone size: NA
V gene: TRBV5-6

CDR3 DNA: TGTGCCAGCAGCTTTGGATGGGGGCTTGGTGAAAAACTGTTTTTT
CDR3 protein: CASSFGWGLGEKLFF
D gene: NA
J gene: TRBJ1-4
clone size: once
V gene: TRBV11-2

CDR3 DNA: TGTGCCAGCAGTTTGATGCCGACAGGGCCTAATTCACCCCTCCACTTT
CDR3 protein: CASSLMPTGPNSPLHF
D gene: TRBD1
J gene: TRBJ1-6
clone size: NA
V gene: TRBV27

CDR3 DNA: TGCGCCAGCAGCTTGGCCCCAGCGGGTGCACAAGAGACCCAGTACTTC
CDR3 protein: CASSLAPAGAQETQYF
D gene: NA
J gene: TRBJ2-5
clone size: once
V gene: TRBV5-1

CDR3 DNA: TGTGCCAGCTCATCTTTGGACAGGGGCAGCACAGATACGCAGTATTTT
CDR3 protein: CASSSLDRGSTDTQYF
D gene: TRBD1
J gene: TRBJ2-3
clone size: NA
V gene: TRBV18

CDR3 DNA: TGTGCCAGCACCGCCAGGGGGGCAGATACGCAGTATTTT
CDR3 protein: CASTARGADTQYF
D gene: NA
J gene: TRBJ2-3
clone size: NA
V gene: TRBV6-5

CDR3 DNA: TGTGCCAGCAGTTACTCAGGACAGAACTATGGCTACACCTTC
CDR3 protein: CASSYSGQNYGYTF
D gene: NA
J gene: TRBJ1-2
clone size: once
V gene: TRBV6-5

CDR3 DNA: TGTGCCAGCAACGCGGCAGGGGCCTATGGCTACACCTTC
CDR3 protein: CASNAAGAYGYTF
D gene: NA
J gene: TRBJ1-2
clone size: NA
V gene: TRBV13

CDR3 DNA: TGTGCCAGCAGTGCGGGCACTGAAGCTTTCTTT
CDR3 protein: CASSAGTEAFF
D gene: NA
J gene: TRBJ1-1
clone size: NA
V gene: TRBV2

CDR3 DNA: TGTGCCAGTAGTCTACAGGGATGGGATCAGCCCCAGCATTTT
CDR3 protein: CASSLQGWDQPQHF
D gene: NA
J gene: TRBJ1-5
clone size: NA
V gene: TRBV19

CDR3 DNA: TGTGCCAGCAGCCAAGGCGGGACAGGGGGCACTGAAGCTTTCTTT
CDR3 protein: CASSQGGTGGTEAFF
D gene: TRBD1
J gene: TRBJ1-1
clone size: NA
V gene: TRBV3-1/TRBV3-2

CDR3 DNA: TGTGCCAGCAGTTTATCGTTTCCTAGCGGGAGGTCGGAGACCCAGTACTTC
CDR3 protein: CASSLSFPSGRSETQYF
D gene: TRBD2
J gene: TRBJ2-5
clone size: NA
V gene: TRBV27

CDR3 DNA: TGTGCCAGCAGTCTCTCCGCCGGTAAGTATGGAAACACCATATATTTT
CDR3 protein: CASSLSAGKYGNTIYF
D gene: NA
J gene: TRBJ1-3
clone size: NA
V gene: TRBV28

CDR3 DNA: TGTGCCAGCAGTCCACAGACCTACGAGCAGTACTTC
CDR3 protein: CASSPQTYEQYF
D gene: NA
J gene: TRBJ2-7
clone size: NA
V gene: TRBV6-2/TRBV6-3

CDR3 DNA: TGTGCCAGCGCCGGGACAGGGGGCGGTGGAATTGCTATCACCTTC
CDR3 protein: CASAGTGGGGIAITF
D gene: TRBD1
J gene: TRBJ1-2
clone size: once
V gene: TRBV2

CDR3 DNA: TGTGCCAGCAGTGATGGTGGCAGAGGCGTTTACTATGGCTACACCTTC
CDR3 protein: CASSDGGRGVYYGYTF
D gene: NA
J gene: TRBJ1-2
clone size: NA
V gene: TRBV6-1

CDR3 DNA: TGTGCCAGCAGTATCAGTCCTAGCACTGAAGCTTTCTTT
CDR3 protein: CASSISPSTEAFF
D gene: NA
J gene: TRBJ1-1
clone size: NA
V gene: TRBV28

CDR3 DNA: TGTGCCAGCAGCTCTACGGTAGGGGGTGAGCAGTTCTTC
CDR3 protein: CASSSTVGGEQFF
D gene: NA
J gene: TRBJ2-1
clone size: NA
V gene: TRBV11-3

CDR3 DNA: TGTGCCAGCAGTGAAAGGGGGCTCGGCAATCAGCCCCAGCATTTT
CDR3 protein: CASSERGLGNQPQHF
D gene: TRBD1
J gene: TRBJ1-5
clone size: NA
V gene: TRBV2

CDR3 DNA: TGTGCCAGTAGTGGAAGCCTGCCGGGCACTGAAGCTTTCTTT
CDR3 protein: CASSGSLPGTEAFF
D gene: NA
J gene: TRBJ1-1
clone size: NA
V gene: TRBV19

CDR3 DNA: TGTGCCAGCAGCCCACGGCGAGGCAACAATGAGCAGTTCTTC
CDR3 protein: CASSPRRGNNEQFF
D gene: NA
J gene: TRBJ2-1
clone size: few
V gene: TRBV7-2

CDR3 DNA: TGCGCCAGCAGCGACAGGGGGCCCTATAGCAATCAGCCCCAGCATTTT
CDR3 protein: CASSDRGPYSNQPQHF
D gene: TRBD1
J gene: TRBJ1-5
clone size: NA
V gene: TRBV5-1

CDR3 DNA: TGCGCCAGCAGCTTTGCCGAAATGATGGGAGCTGAAGCTTTCTTT
CDR3 protein: CASSFAEMMGAEAFF
D gene: NA
J gene: TRBJ1-1
clone size: NA
V gene: TRBV5-1

CDR3 DNA: TGCGCCAGCAGCTTTCGCGACGGAGTCACCGGGGAGCTGTTTTTT
CDR3 protein: CASSFRDGVTGELFF
D gene: NA
J gene: TRBJ2-2
clone size: NA
V gene: TRBV5-1

CDR3 DNA: TGCGCCAGCGCCGGGACTAGCGGGGCTCAAGAGACCCAGTACTTC
CDR3 protein: CASAGTSGAQETQYF
D gene: TRBD2
J gene: TRBJ2-5
clone size: NA
V gene: TRBV5-1

CDR3 DNA: TGTGCCAGCAGCAACAACAGAGGAAACACCATATATTTT
CDR3 protein: CASSNNRGNTIYF
D gene: NA
J gene: TRBJ1-3
clone size: NA
V gene: TRBV7-2

CDR3 DNA: TGTGCCAGCAGCCAAGGGGGGCGACAAGAGACCCAGTACTTC
CDR3 protein: CASSQGGRQETQYF
D gene: NA
J gene: TRBJ2-5
clone size: NA
V gene: TRBV3-1/TRBV3-2

CDR3 DNA: TGTGCCAGCAGTGAAGTAACAGGGGTCATCCCCAGTAAAAAACTGTTTTTT
CDR3 protein: CASSEVTGVIPSKKLFF
D gene: TRBD1
J gene: TRBJ1-4
clone size: NA
V gene: TRBV2

CDR3 DNA: TGTGCCAGCAGCTCTATGACCGCACTAGCGGGAGGGCCAGATACGCAGTATTTT
CDR3 protein: CASSSMTALAGGPDTQYF
D gene: TRBD2
J gene: TRBJ2-3
clone size: NA
V gene: TRBV7-2

CDR3 DNA: TGTGCCAGCAGCTCAAGAATGGGACTAGCGGGAGAAAACTACGAGCAGTACTTC
CDR3 protein: CASSSRMGLAGENYEQYF
D gene: TRBD2
J gene: TRBJ2-7
clone size: NA
V gene: TRBV5-6

CDR3 DNA: TGTGCCAGCAGTCTGGGGCCCTCCTACGAGCAGTACTTC
CDR3 protein: CASSLGPSYEQYF
D gene: NA
J gene: TRBJ2-7
clone size: NA
V gene: TRBV25-1

CDR3 DNA: TGCGCCAGCAGCTCGGGGACTAGCGGGGTGATCTACGAGCAGTACTTC
CDR3 protein: CASSSGTSGVIYEQYF
D gene: TRBD2
J gene: TRBJ2-7
clone size: few
V gene: TRBV5-1

CDR3 DNA: TGTGCCAGCAGTAGTCCCCCCGGACTAGCGGGAGCTCCCGCCTACGAGCAGTACTTC
CDR3 protein: CASSSPPGLAGAPAYEQYF
D gene: TRBD2
J gene: TRBJ2-7
clone size: NA
V gene: TRBV4-2

CDR3 DNA: TGTGCTAGTGGTCCCCGGAGCGGGGGCACCGGGGAGCTGTTTTTT
CDR3 protein: CASGPRSGGTGELFF
D gene: TRBD2
J gene: TRBJ2-2
clone size: NA
V gene: TRBV12-5

CDR3 DNA: TGTGCCACCTCGGGACTAGCGGGGCCTGGGGGGAATGAGCAGTTCTTC
CDR3 protein: CATSGLAGPGGNEQFF
D gene: TRBD2
J gene: TRBJ2-1
clone size: NA
V gene: TRBV3-1/TRBV3-2

CDR3 DNA: TGTGCCAGCAGCTTAGGTGGGACAGGAGACTATGGCTACACCTTC
CDR3 protein: CASSLGGTGDYGYTF
D gene: TRBD1
J gene: TRBJ1-2
clone size: NA
V gene: TRBV7-2

CDR3 DNA: TGTGCCATATCCCCGGGACAGATTTTGGGGGCTTTCTTT
CDR3 protein: CAISPGQILGAFF
D gene: TRBD1
J gene: TRBJ1-1
clone size: NA
V gene: TRBV28

CDR3 DNA: TGTGCCAGCAGCTTAACCGGAGGGATGAACACTGAAGCTTTCTTT
CDR3 protein: CASSLTGGMNTEAFF
D gene: NA
J gene: TRBJ1-1
clone size: NA
V gene: TRBV7-3

CDR3 DNA: TGTGCCAGTAGTATAGTCGGCGGGGCCACCGGGGAGCTGTTTTTT
CDR3 protein: CASSIVGGATGELFF
D gene: NA
J gene: TRBJ2-2
clone size: NA
V gene: TRBV19

CDR3 DNA: TGTGCCTTCAAACCCCGGGACTACACAGATACGCAGTATTTT
CDR3 protein: CAFKPRDYTDTQYF
D gene: TRBD2
J gene: TRBJ2-3
clone size: NA
V gene: TRBV30